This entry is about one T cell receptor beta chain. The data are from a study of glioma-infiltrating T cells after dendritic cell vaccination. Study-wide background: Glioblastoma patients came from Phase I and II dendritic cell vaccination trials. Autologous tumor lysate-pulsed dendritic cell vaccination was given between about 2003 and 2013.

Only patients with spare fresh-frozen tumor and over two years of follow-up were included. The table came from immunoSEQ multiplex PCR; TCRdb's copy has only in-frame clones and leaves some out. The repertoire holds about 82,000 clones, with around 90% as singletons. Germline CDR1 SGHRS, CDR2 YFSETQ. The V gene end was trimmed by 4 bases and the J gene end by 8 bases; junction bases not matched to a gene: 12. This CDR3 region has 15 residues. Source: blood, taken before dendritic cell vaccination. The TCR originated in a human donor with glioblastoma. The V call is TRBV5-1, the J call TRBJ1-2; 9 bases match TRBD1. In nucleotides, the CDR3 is TGCGCCAGCAGCCTGGTTGGACAGGGGATGGGGGGCTACACCTTC. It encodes CASSLVGQGMGGYTF.